The clone carrying this TCR beta chain was detected only once. Its antigen is unknown. The germline gives CDR1 LNHNV, CDR2 YYDKDF (reference sequence). The CDR3 runs to 20 residues. V lost 0 bases and J lost 1; bases outside the gene matches: 8. TCRbeta library construction was performed incorporating unique molecular identifiers. TCRdb reprocessed the PCR reads with MiXCR, giving one entry per CDR3 protein. Of about 980,000 distinct CDR3 sequences detected, around 30% appear once; the ten largest clones hold 28%. This sample was included in a study of T-cell reconstitution after alpha-beta-depleted transplantation in children. Study-level results: Recipient T cells and thymic progenitors that survived gave rise to the high TCRbeta diversity observed at day 60 in some patients. Alpha-beta T cells about two months after transplant reportedly derived from several hundred expanded graft clones. Fresh T-cell production supplied most of the T-cell counts and diversity seen one year after transplant.

The chain joins TRBV15 to TRBJ2-2, with TRBD2 matching 13 bases. The sequence came from a boy under three years old who had a stem cell transplant for SCID, so the T cells may come from the graft donor. The starting material was PBMCs, mostly from graft donor cells, obtained 360 days after TCRalphabeta/CD19-depleted stem cell transplant. The CDR3 reads CATSRDRRRLAGGNTGELFF. CDR3 coding DNA: TGTGCCACCAGCAGAGATCGGCGCCGACTAGCGGGGGGGAACACCGGGGAGCTGTTTTTT.